What follows are 28 T cell receptor beta chains derived from one specimen sequenced in a study of Graves' ophthalmopathy and Graves' hyperthyroidism. Using RNA transcripts, the TCR beta CDR3 regions were amplified. HTBI-primed RT-PCR formed the first round, and a multiplex PCR formed the second. From the multiplex PCR reads, TCRdb called clonotypes with MiXCR, one entry per CDR3 protein. The data show hundreds of thousands of distinct CDR3 sequences, about two fifths seen once. Sequenced input: peripheral blood. The receptors were gathered from an adult man with Graves' ophthalmopathy.

The J gene is TRBJ1-2, the V gene TRBV29-1, with D possibly matching TRBD1 (6 bases). The V and J ends lost 5 bases and 8 bases respectively, with 18 bases between them. The CDR3 runs to 13 residues. The V gene's germline CDR1 is SQVTM and CDR2 ANQGSEA. The DNA for the CDR3 is TGCAGCGTTCAAACCGGGGGCTGGGGCGGCTACACCTTC. This translates into CSVQTGGWGGYTF.

Ten or more counts support this clonotype. The chain has TRBV5-1 and TRBJ1-2; the D gene is possibly TRBD1 (6 bases). In germline, CDR1 is SGHRS, CDR2 YFSETQ. Trimming removed 0 bases from V and 4 bases from J, with 10 bases in between. The CDR3 spans 14 residues. The CDR3: CASSLGTDFYGYTF. CDR3 coding DNA: TGCGCCAGCAGCTTGGGGACAGACTTCTATGGCTACACCTTC.

This clonotype showed up many times. The J gene is TRBJ2-2, the V gene TRBV24-1, with D hard to call. Trimming removed 3 bases from V and 1 base from J, with 8 bases in between. The germline V gene encodes CDR1 KGHDR and CDR2 SFDVKD. The CDR3 loop spans 15 amino acids. CDR3 amino acids: CATSDATENTGELFF. In DNA form, the CDR3 reads TGTGCCACCAGTGATGCAACAGAGAACACCGGGGAGCTGTTTTTT.

This clonotype was picked up a small number of times. V usage is TRBV4-2 and J usage is TRBJ1-1; no definite D call. Germline V gene data show CDR1 as LGHNA and CDR2 as YNFKEQ. This CDR3 is built from 15 residues. V dropped 0 bases and J dropped 0 bases, with 8 bases sitting between them. The CDR3 loop reads CASSQELFVNTEAFF. The CDR3 bases are TGTGCCAGCAGCCAAGAGCTCTTTGTGAACACTGAAGCTTTCTTT.

There are many counts of this clonotype. The chain employs TRBV7-3 and TRBJ1-5; D unresolved. Germline V CDR1 and CDR2: SGHTA, FQGTGA. CDR3 length equals 15 residues. The V and J ends lost 3 bases and 6 bases respectively, with 15 bases between them. The CDR3 coding sequence is TGTGCCAGCAGCTTGTTTGGCGGGGAGGGTCAGCCCCAGCATTTT. Amino acids: CASSLFGGEGQPQHF.

This clonotype has at least ten counts. The chain is built from TRBV7-9 and TRBJ2-7; 11 bases fit TRBD2. Germline V gene sequence: CDR1 SEHNR, CDR2 FQNEAQ (reference sequence). The CDR3 consists of 14 residues. J was trimmed by 2 bases and V by 5 bases; bases with no gene match: 2. The CDR3 spells CASSASGRTYEQYF. In nucleotides, the CDR3 is TGTGCCAGCAGCGCTAGCGGGAGGACCTACGAGCAGTACTTC.

This clonotype was detected once. This chain uses TRBV25-1 with TRBJ2-3, with 12 bases that match TRBD2. The germline CDR1 and CDR2 sequences are MGHDK and SYGVNS. This CDR3 contains 16 residues. Germline trimming cut 10 bases from V and 2 bases from J; bases unmatched to any gene: 10. This CDR3 reads CAISPGLAGHTDTQYF. CDR3 sequence (DNA): TGTGCCATCAGCCCCGGACTAGCGGGGCACACAGATACGCAGTATTTT.

To note about this clonotype: This could be a read error, since a much larger clone is one nucleotide away. This sequence joins TRBV12-3 or TRBV12-4 and TRBJ1-5; 10 positions agree with TRBD1. CDR3 size: 16 residues. CDR3 sequence: CAGRDRGRSGNQPQHF. Written as DNA, the CDR3 is TGTGCCGGCAGAGACAGGGGGCGATCTGGCAATCAGCCCCAGCATTTT.

This chain connects TRBV7-9 to TRBJ2-7; tentatively, D is TRBD1 (5 bases). The germline CDR1 and CDR2 sequences are SEHNR and FQNEAQ (reference sequence). This CDR3 has 15 residues. V was clipped by 5 bases and J by 1 base, with 15 bases between them. CDR3 nucleotide sequence: TGTGCCAGCAGCCGAGTACTACAGGATTCCTACGAGCAGTACTTC. Translation: CASSRVLQDSYEQYF. Complete variable domain (other parts from reference TRBV7-9 and TRBJ2-7): DTGVSQNPRHKITKRGQNVTFRCDPISEHNRLYWYRQTLGQGPEFLTYFQNEAQLEKSRLLSDRFSAERPKGSFSTLEIQRTEQGDSAMYLCASSRVLQDSYEQYFGPGTRLTVT.

Details on this clonotype: This may be a read error: a much more frequent sequence differs by one nucleotide. The chain links TRBV24-1 to TRBJ2-5, with 8 bases fitting TRBD2. CDR1 and CDR2 from the germline V gene are KGHDR and SFDVKD. V was pared by 4 bases and J by 7 bases, with 13 bases of the junction left unmatched. The CDR3 totals 16 residues. The CDR3 DNA is TGTGCCACCAGTGACCGCCGAGGTAGCGGGGTAGGGACCCAGTACTTC. Translating gives CATSDRRGSGVGTQYF.

In its sample, this clonotype was seen many times. This chain joins TRBV12-3 or TRBV12-4 and TRBJ1-3, with D unresolved. V dropped 5 bases and J dropped 6 bases, with 5 bases sitting between them. The CDR3 runs 11 residues. CDR3 region: CASSQENTIYF. CDR3 DNA: TGTGCCAGCAGTCAAGAAAACACCATATATTTT.

In this sample, this clonotype turned up a few times. This chain joins TRBV29-1 and TRBJ1-2; the match to TRBD1 covers 7 bases. CDR3 length equals 11 residues. Germline V gene lookup returns CDR1 SQVTM and CDR2 ANQGSEA. The junction had 6 bases not matched to a gene; V was cut back by 8 bases and J by 6 bases. The CDR3 DNA is TGCAGCTCGTACAGGGGAGATGGCTACACCTTC. This encodes CSSYRGDGYTF.

In its sample, this clonotype was seen many times. V gene TRBV7-8 combines with J gene TRBJ2-7, with TRBD1 matching over 11 bases. Looked up from germline, CDR1 is SGHVS and CDR2 is FQNEAQ. The length of the CDR3 is 15 residues. The J segment lost 2 bases and the V segment lost 5 bases, leaving 5 bases of the junction unmatched. The CDR3 protein is CASSLGTGGAYEQYF. DNA for the CDR3: TGTGCCAGCAGCCTCGGGACAGGGGGGGCCTACGAGCAGTACTTC.

The chain recombines TRBV7-9 with TRBJ1-2; TRBD1 matches at 7 bases. Germline values: CDR1 SEHNR, CDR2 FQNEAQ (reference sequence). V was pared by 8 bases and J by 6 bases, with 9 bases of the junction left unmatched. The CDR3 sequence is 13 residues long. Written as DNA, the CDR3 is TGTGCCAGCGCGACAGGGAGATCGGATGGCTACACCTTC. This gives the protein CASATGRSDGYTF.

The table lists this clonotype with a few counts. The chain recombines TRBV7-3 with TRBJ2-7; D is uncertain. CDR1 and CDR2 from the germline V gene are SGHTA and FQGTGA. The V end lost 5 bases, the J end lost 0 bases, and 20 bases lay between the germline ends. The CDR3 has 17 residues. The CDR3 DNA is TGTGCCAGCAGCCCCGGTCCAAGTGGGCTCCACTCCTACGAGCAGTACTTC. It codes for CASSPGPSGLHSYEQYF.

Notes on this clonotype: At one boundary the junction diverges from the germline segment, which might be a read error. The chain links TRBV20-1 to TRBJ1-2; a possible D gene is TRBD1 (6 bases). The CDR3 runs to 14 residues. In germline, CDR1 is DFQATT, CDR2 SNEGSKA (reference sequence). The CDR3 sequence: CSASEGRGGAGYIF. The CDR3 bases are TGCAGTGCTAGTGAAGGCAGGGGCGGGGCTGGCTACATCTTC.

The chain joins TRBV7-9 to TRBJ2-5; no clear D gene. Germline CDR1 reads SEHNR; CDR2 reads FQNEAQ (reference sequence). The length of the CDR3 is 15 residues. Between the trimmed V and J ends, which lost 7 bases and 0 bases, there was a span of 15 bases. The CDR3 is CASTHPTEDQETQYF. CDR3 nucleotide sequence: TGTGCCAGCACCCACCCCACCGAGGACCAAGAGACCCAGTACTTC.

This clonotype has a count of ten or more. The chain carries TRBV7-9 and TRBJ1-6; no clear D gene. V was pared by 1 base and J by 7 bases, with 11 bases between. Looked up from germline, CDR1 is SEHNR and CDR2 is FQNEAQ (reference sequence). CDR3 size: 15 residues. The CDR3 DNA sequence: TGTGCCAGCAGCTTAGACAGTATAAGGAATTCACCCCTCCACTTT. The encoded protein is CASSLDSIRNSPLHF.

The chain has TRBV20-1 and TRBJ1-1, with D possibly TRBD1 on 6 matching bases. Trimming cost V 8 bases and J 14 bases, with 21 bases left between them. The CDR3 extends over 11 amino acids. CDR1 is DFQATT, CDR2 SNEGSKA, per germline (reference sequence). CDR3 nucleotide sequence: TGCAGTACTGGACAGAACACTGGAGCCTTCTTT. Translating it yields CSTGQNTGAFF.

This clonotype showed up just a few times. The chain has TRBV6-5 and TRBJ2-7; 7 nucleotides agree with TRBD1. The V and J ends lost 4 bases and 1 base, in that order; junction bases with no gene match: 7. CDR3 length equals 15 residues. Germline V CDR1 and CDR2: MNHEY, SVGAGI. CDR3 sequence: CASSFTGERSYEQYF. The DNA for the CDR3 is TGTGCCAGCAGTTTCACAGGGGAGCGGTCCTACGAGCAGTACTTC.

This clonotype was found many times. DNA for the CDR3: TGTGCCAGCAGTGAAGGGATGGGACAGGGAGAGAATGGCTACACCTTC. The encoded protein is CASSEGMGQGENGYTF. The chain uses TRBV2 and TRBJ1-2; the match to TRBD1 covers 9 bases. Germline trimming cut 1 base from V and 6 bases from J; bases unmatched to any gene: 9. Germline V gives CDR1 SNHLY, CDR2 FYNNEI. The CDR3 extends over 16 amino acids.

This clonotype came up many times. The chain uses TRBV13 and TRBJ2-6, with D possibly matching TRBD1 (5 bases). There are 17 residues in the CDR3. CDR1 is PRHDT and CDR2 is FYEKMQ in the germline V gene (reference sequence). V dropped 3 bases and J dropped 0 bases, with 12 bases sitting between them. The CDR3 nucleotides read TGTGCCAGCAGCTTGGGCAGGACATACTCTGGGGCCAACGTCCTGACTTTC. This codes for CASSLGRTYSGANVLTF.

Worth noting for this clonotype: A clone one base away is much larger, so this may be a read error. The chain uses TRBV12-3 or TRBV12-4 and TRBJ2-7; TRBD1 agrees at 8 bases. This CDR3 has 13 amino acids. J was trimmed by 5 bases and V by 6 bases; bases with no gene match: 6. CDR3 sequence (DNA): TGTGCCAGCAGGTTCAGGGGGCCCCACGAGCAGTACTTC. This sequence encodes CASRFRGPHEQYF.

This clonotype was seen more than once but under ten times. The chain couples TRBV12-3 or TRBV12-4 to TRBJ2-7; TRBD2 matches 7 bases. The CDR3 sequence is 16 residues long. V lost 2 bases, J lost 3 bases, and 10 bases stayed unmatched. CDR3 residues: CASSLSLGLPLYEQYF. The CDR3 DNA sequence: TGTGCCAGCAGTTTAAGTTTGGGACTACCCCTCTACGAGCAGTACTTC.

The gene calls are TRBV2 and TRBJ2-7; D is unresolved. From germline, CDR1 is SNHLY and CDR2 FYNNEI. This CDR3 contains 12 residues. CDR3 amino acids: CARRSPVGEQYF. The CDR3 DNA is TGTGCTAGGCGGTCCCCAGTGGGCGAGCAGTACTTC.

The chain uses TRBV29-1 and TRBJ1-2; a weak D match, TRBD1 (6 bases). Germline values: CDR1 SQVTM, CDR2 ANQGSEA. CDR3 length equals 13 residues. V was pared by 0 bases and J by 5 bases, with 10 bases between. For the CDR3, the DNA is TGCAGCGTTGAAGAAGCCAGGGGATATGGCTACACCTTC. Translating it yields CSVEEARGYGYTF. The full variable domain, in which reference TRBV29-1 and TRBJ1-2 provide the parts outside the CDR3, is SAVISQKPSRDICQRGTSLTIQCQVDSQVTMMFWYRQQPGQSLTLIATANQGSEATYESGFVIDKFPISRPNLTFSTLTVSNMSPEDSSIYLCSVEEARGYGYTFGSGTRLTVV.

This clonotype was observed at least ten times. The chain combines TRBV12-3 or TRBV12-4 with TRBJ2-6; D is perhaps TRBD1 (5 bases). This CDR3 has 18 amino acids. V was pared by 6 bases and J by 0 bases, with 18 bases between. The CDR3 bases are TGTGCCAGCAGCCCAAGGGGTTTTAAGAGCTCTGGGGCCAACGTCCTGACTTTC. Encoded protein: CASSPRGFKSSGANVLTF.

This clonotype was picked up many times. V gene TRBV6-1 combines with J gene TRBJ2-5, with 12 bases fitting TRBD2. Germline V CDR1 and CDR2: MNHNS, SASEGT. Trimming at V came to 4 bases and at J to 5 bases, leaving 2 bases not matched to a gene. The CDR3 has 14 residues. The CDR3: CASSASGGAETQYF. As DNA, the CDR3 is TGTGCCAGCAGTGCTAGCGGGGGGGCGGAGACCCAGTACTTC.